This TCR beta chain appears in the sequencing data of a study of blood T cell repertoires in COVID-19. Regarding this clone: Other DNA sequences of this sample code for an identical CDR3.

V was shortened by 3 bases and J by 4 bases, with 10 bases between the two germline ends. The CDR3 spans 15 residues. Germline V gene data show CDR1 as KGHSH and CDR2 as LQKENI. Clones were sequenced by immunoSEQ multiplex PCR, and TCRdb holds only the in-frame ones, with some missing. There are about 310,000 clones in the sample; over 85% occur only once, and roughly a tenth lies in the top ten. Material: PBMCs or T cells enriched from blood (not recorded which). This sequence originates from a woman in her 30s who had recovered from COVID-19. The genes are TRBV18 and TRBJ1-6, with D possibly matching TRBD1 (6 bases). The CDR3 spells CASSPRTAYNSPLHF. DNA of the CDR3: TGTGCCAGCTCACCGCGGACAGCATATAATTCACCCCTCCACTTT.